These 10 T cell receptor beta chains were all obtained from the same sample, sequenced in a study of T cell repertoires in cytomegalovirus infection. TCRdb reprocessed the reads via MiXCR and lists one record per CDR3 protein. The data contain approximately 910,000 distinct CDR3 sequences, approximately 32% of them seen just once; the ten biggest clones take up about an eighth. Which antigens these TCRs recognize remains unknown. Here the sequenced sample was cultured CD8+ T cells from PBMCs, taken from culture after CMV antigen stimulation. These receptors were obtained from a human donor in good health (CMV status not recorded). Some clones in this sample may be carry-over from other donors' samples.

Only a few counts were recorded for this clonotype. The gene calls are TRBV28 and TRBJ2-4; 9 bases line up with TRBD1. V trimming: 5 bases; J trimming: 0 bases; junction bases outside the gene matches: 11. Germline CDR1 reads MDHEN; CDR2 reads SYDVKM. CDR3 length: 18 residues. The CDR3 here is CASSPTGTGSLAKNIQYF. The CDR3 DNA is TGTGCCAGCAGTCCGACCGGGACAGGGTCCTTAGCCAAAAACATTCAGTACTTC.

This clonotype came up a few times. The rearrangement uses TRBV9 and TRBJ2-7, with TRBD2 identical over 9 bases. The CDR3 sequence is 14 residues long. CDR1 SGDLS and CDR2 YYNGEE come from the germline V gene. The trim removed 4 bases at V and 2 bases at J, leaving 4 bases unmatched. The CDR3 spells CASSPTSGPYEQYV. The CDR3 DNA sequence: TGTGCCAGCAGCCCAACTAGCGGGCCCTACGAGCAGTACGTC.

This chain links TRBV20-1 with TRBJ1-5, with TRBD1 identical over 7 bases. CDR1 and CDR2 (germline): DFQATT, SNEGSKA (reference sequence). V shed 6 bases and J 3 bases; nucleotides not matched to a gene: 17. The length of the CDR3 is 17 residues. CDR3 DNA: TGCAGTGCCCATTGGACAGGCCTCCCGATTTACAATCAGCCCCAGCATTTT. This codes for CSAHWTGLPIYNQPQHF.

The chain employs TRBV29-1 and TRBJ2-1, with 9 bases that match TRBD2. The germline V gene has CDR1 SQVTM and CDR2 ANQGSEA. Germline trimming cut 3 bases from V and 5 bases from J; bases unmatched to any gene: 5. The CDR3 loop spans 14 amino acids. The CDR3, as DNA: TGCAGCGTTGATGGCGGGGGGGAACACAATGAGCAGTTCTTC. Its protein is CSVDGGGEHNEQFF.

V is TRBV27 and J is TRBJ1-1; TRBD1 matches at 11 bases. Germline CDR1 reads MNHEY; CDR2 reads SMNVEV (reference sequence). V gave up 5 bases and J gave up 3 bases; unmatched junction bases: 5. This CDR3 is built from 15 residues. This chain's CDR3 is CASSVGQGGYTEAFF. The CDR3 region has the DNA TGTGCCAGCAGTGTGGGACAGGGGGGGTACACTGAAGCTTTCTTT.

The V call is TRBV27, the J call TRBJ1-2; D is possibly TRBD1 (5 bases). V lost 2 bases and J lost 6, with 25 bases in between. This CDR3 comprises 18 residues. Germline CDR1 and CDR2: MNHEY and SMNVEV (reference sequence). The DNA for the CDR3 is TGTGCCAGCAGTTTACACCCGTCCGGGACCCCGAATTCGGATGGCTACACCTTC. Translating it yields CASSLHPSGTPNSDGYTF.

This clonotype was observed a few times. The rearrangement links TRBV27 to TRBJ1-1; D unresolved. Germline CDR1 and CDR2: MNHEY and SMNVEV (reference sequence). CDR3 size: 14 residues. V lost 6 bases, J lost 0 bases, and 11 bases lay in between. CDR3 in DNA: TGTGCCAGCAGCTCCGGGGAAATGAACACTGAAGCTTTCTTT. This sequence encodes CASSSGEMNTEAFF.

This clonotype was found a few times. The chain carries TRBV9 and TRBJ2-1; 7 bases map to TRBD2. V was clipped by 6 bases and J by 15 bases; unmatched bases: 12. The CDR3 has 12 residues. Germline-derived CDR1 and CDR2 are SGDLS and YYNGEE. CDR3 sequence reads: CASTRKRGIGFF. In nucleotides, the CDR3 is TGTGCCAGCACTCGCAAGCGGGGAATTGGGTTCTTC.

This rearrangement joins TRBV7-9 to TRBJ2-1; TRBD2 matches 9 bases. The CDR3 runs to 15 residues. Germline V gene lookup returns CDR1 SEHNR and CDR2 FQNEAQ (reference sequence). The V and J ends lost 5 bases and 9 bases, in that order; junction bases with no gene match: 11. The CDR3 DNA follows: TGTGCCAGCAGCCAACGGTTAGCGGGGGATGGTGAGCAGTTCTTC. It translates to CASSQRLAGDGEQFF. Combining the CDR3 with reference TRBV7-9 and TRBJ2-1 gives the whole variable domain DTGVSQNPRHKITKRGQNVTFRCDPISEHNRLYWYRQTLGQGPEFLTYFQNEAQLEKSRLLSDRFSAERPKGSFSTLEIQRTEQGDSAMYLCASSQRLAGDGEQFFGPGTRLTVL.

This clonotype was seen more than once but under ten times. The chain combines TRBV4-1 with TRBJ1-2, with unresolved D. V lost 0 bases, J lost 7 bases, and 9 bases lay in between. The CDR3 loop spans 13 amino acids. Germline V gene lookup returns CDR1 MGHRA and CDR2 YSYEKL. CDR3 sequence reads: CASSQEFSGGYTF. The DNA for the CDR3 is TGCGCCAGCAGCCAAGAGTTCTCGGGTGGCTACACCTTC.